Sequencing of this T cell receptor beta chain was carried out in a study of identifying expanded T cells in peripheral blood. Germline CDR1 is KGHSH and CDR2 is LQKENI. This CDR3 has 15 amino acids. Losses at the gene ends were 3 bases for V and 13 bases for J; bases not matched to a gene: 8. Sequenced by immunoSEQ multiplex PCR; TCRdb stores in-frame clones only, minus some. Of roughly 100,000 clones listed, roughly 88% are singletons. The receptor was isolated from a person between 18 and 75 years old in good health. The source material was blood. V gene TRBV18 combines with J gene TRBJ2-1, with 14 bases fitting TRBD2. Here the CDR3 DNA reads TGTGCCAGCTCACCGGGGACTAGCGGGGGTGTCGGTCAGTTCTTC. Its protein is CASSPGTSGGVGQFF.